The entry that follows covers one T cell receptor (beta chain) sequence. Its antigen is currently not known. No per-base quality is available; no much larger clone lies one base away. Enrolling through a virtual design, the prospective study's participants ranged in age from roughly 18 to 89 years and lived across roughly 23 United States geographic areas. In the prospective study, cohorts were assigned on the basis of participant-reported clinical history obtained from a screening survey and a study questionnaire. For ImmuneRACE Cohort 3, a participant was defined as recovered based on two consecutive negative NP/OP PCR tests, clearance by a healthcare professional, or resolution of symptoms. Each participant in the prospective study had whole blood, serum and a nasopharyngeal or oropharyngeal swab collected by mobile phlebotomists. Additional blood draws and questionnaires over an approximately 2-month period could optionally be provided by prospective study participants. Blood samples from the prospective study were shipped frozen or at room temperature prior to DNA extraction.

These data come from a study of blood T cell repertoires in COVID-19 (dated by TCRdb to the early 2020s). Looking at the study overall: Samples covering the acute and convalescent phases of COVID-19 were provided by collaborators in the United States, Italy and Spain. The prospective study material was composed of cDNA or gDNA derived from T cells, B-cell-depleted T cells, or PBMCs. Deeply sampled blood TCRbeta repertoires from subjects exposed to, actively infected with, or recovered from COVID-19 were included in the dataset. The repertoires were released in a freely available public database meant as a resource for research on the immune response to SARS-CoV-2. The samples were drawn from two sources: the first 160 participants of the ongoing ImmuneRACE study, and 1,000 to 1,500 subjects contributed by 6 global collaborators. A de-identified subject ID, COVID-19 status, age in years and sex were almost always included in the sample metadata. HLA class I and class II types, where available, came from metadata supplied by the sample provider rather than from assay-based typing. Study-wide conclusions, independent of this receptor: The quantity of clinical and demographic metadata differed by source and by participant and was supplied without curation.

From a lookup of the germline V gene (reference sequence), CDR1 and CDR2 are LNHDA and SQIVND. After removal of 6 bases from V and 4 bases from J, the junction retains 5 bases not matched to a gene. From its cysteine to its phenylalanine, the CDR3 spans 14 amino acids. CDR3 DNA is the only sequence kept; it has 42 bases, read in frame from the first base. TCRbeta CDR3 regions were amplified from genomic DNA by means of the immunoSEQ Assay, a bias-controlled multiplex PCR. Per the original workflow: The number of nucleated cells in each sample was estimated by amplification of reference gene primers within the assay. To quantify the absolute abundance of each unique TCRbeta CDR3 rearrangement, sequence reads were collapsed and filtered. For each sample, productive Simpson clonality was calculated by taking the square root of Simpson's diversity index across productive rearrangements. TCRdb obtained this table from immuneACCESS and retained in-frame rearrangements with V and J assigned. These tables miss some clones; where compared with another copy, unresolved V genes account for less than half of the shortfall, and the remainder is unexplained. V, J and clone size derive from that table, while D and trimming were established from the DNA sequence. The sample includes around 240,000 clones, with roughly 88% observed a single time. The top ten constitute around 1.8% of the sample.

This chain joins TRBV19 to TRBJ1-5; 8 central nucleotides agree with TRBD1. The sample was PBMCs or T cells enriched from blood (not recorded which). The receptor's source is a woman in her 50s who had recovered from COVID-19. CDR3 loop: CASRRQGANQPQHF. The nucleotide sequence reads as follows: TGTGCCAGTAGGAGGCAGGGGGCTAATCAGCCCCAGCATTTT. The full variable domain, completed from the reference TRBV19 and TRBJ1-5 proteins outside the CDR3, reads DGGITQSPKYLFRKEGQNVTLSCEQNLNHDAMYWYRQDPGQGLRLIYYSQIVNDFQKGDIAEGYSVSREKKESFPLTVTSAQKNPTAFYLCASRRQGANQPQHFGDGTRLSIL.